A selection of T cell receptor beta chains follows, all from one sample in a study of T cells after yellow fever vaccination. TCRdb called the 5' RACE reads again in MiXCR, with one record for every CDR3 protein. The sample consists of approximately 550,000 distinct CDR3 sequences, 15% to 20% of them appearing once. Material: PBMCs, obtained 15 days after the yellow fever booster vaccination. All receptors come from a man younger than 40 who received the YFV17D yellow fever vaccine. The CDR3 runs from the conserved cysteine through the conserved F or W. Fields, in order: clone size, D gene, J gene, V gene, CDR3 DNA, CDR3 protein. A D gene is named only where the DNA matches it firmly. The size field is filled for only some rows; it gives once, few, many or a size class.

few NA TRBJ2-1 TRBV14 TGTGCCAGCAGCTCAGGGACGTGGGGGCATGAGCAGTTCTTC CASSSGTWGHEQFF
few NA TRBJ2-3 TRBV12-3/TRBV12-4 TGTGCCAGCAGTTCAAGGACCGCCACGCAGTATTTT CASSSRTATQYF
few NA TRBJ2-6 TRBV11-2 TGTGCCAGCAGCTTAGTTATACAGGGTAGCTCTGGGGCCAACGTCCTGACTTTC CASSLVIQGSSGANVLTF
NA TRBD1 TRBJ2-5 TRBV28 TGTGCCAGCAGCCTAGGGGGCGTGGACGAGACCCAGTACTTC CASSLGGVDETQYF
few NA TRBJ1-5 TRBV6-2/TRBV6-3 TGTGCCAGCAGTTACGTCGGGGGGGACAATCAGCCCCAGCATTTT CASSYVGGDNQPQHF
few NA TRBJ1-1 TRBV18 TGTGCCAGCCTAAGTGACAGGAACACTGAAGCTTTCTTT CASLSDRNTEAFF
few NA TRBJ2-7 TRBV7-2 TGTGCCAGCAGCATCGACTACGAGCAGTACTTC CASSIDYEQYF
NA NA TRBJ2-7 TRBV7-9 TGTGCCAGCAGCTTAACTGTGGCGGCCCTCTACGAGCAGTACTTC CASSLTVAALYEQYF
NA TRBD1 TRBJ2-6 TRBV5-1 TGCGCCAGCAGCCCTAGACAGGGGGCTGGGGCCAACGTCCTGACTTTC CASSPRQGAGANVLTF
few NA TRBJ1-1 TRBV6-5 TGTGCCAGCAGTTCACAGGGTCGGAACACTGAAGCTTTCTTT CASSSQGRNTEAFF
NA NA TRBJ2-7 TRBV6-5 TGTGCCAGCAGTTTTACAGCAAGCTACGAGCAGTACTTC CASSFTASYEQYF
few NA TRBJ2-1 TRBV12-3/TRBV12-4 TGTGCCAGCAGTTTAGATGGACTGAGGGGTTTCTCCTACAATGAGCAGTTCTTC CASSLDGLRGFSYNEQFF
NA NA TRBJ2-1 TRBV7-2 TGTGCCAGCAGGTTGGCAGCGGCTAGCGTCTACAATGAGCAGTTCTTC CASRLAAASVYNEQFF
few TRBD2 TRBJ2-7 TRBV4-2 TGTGCCAGCAGCCAAGATCCATCGGAACTAGCGGCTGAATACGAGCAGTACTTC CASSQDPSELAAEYEQYF
NA NA TRBJ2-1 TRBV11-2 TGTGCCAGCAGCTCGGCGGTGACCTACAATGAGCAGTTCTTC CASSSAVTYNEQFF
NA NA TRBJ2-2 TRBV5-5 TGTGCCAGCAGCTTGGATCCTAGCGCTTATCGGACCGGGGAGCTGTTTTTT CASSLDPSAYRTGELFF
few NA TRBJ1-6 TRBV20-1 TGCAGTGCTAGTTCCAGCGGGCCAAATTCACCCCTCCACTTT CSASSSGPNSPLHF
NA NA TRBJ2-5 TRBV7-2 TGTGCCAGCAGCTTGAGAGAGGCCTCTTGGGGCCAGTACTTC CASSLREASWGQYF
many NA TRBJ2-3 TRBV24-1 TGTGCCACCAGTGCGGAAGATACGCAGTATTTT CATSAEDTQYF
few NA TRBJ2-5 TRBV7-2 TGTGCCAGCAGCGGTTACAGGGAGGAGACCCAGTACTTC CASSGYREETQYF
few NA TRBJ2-1 TRBV19 TGTGCCAGTACCTCATCACCGACTAGGACTACAAGTGAGCAGTTCTTC CASTSSPTRTTSEQFF
NA NA TRBJ1-6 TRBV12-3/TRBV12-4 TGTGCCAGCAGTATTGGCGCCGCTAGGATCGGGTGGCTCCACTTT CASSIGAARIGWLHF
NA NA TRBJ1-1 TRBV19 TGTGCCAGCAGTCGGTGGAACACTGAAGCTTTCTTT CASSRWNTEAFF
few TRBD2 TRBJ2-7 TRBV30 TGTGCCTGGAGTCGGGGGGATTCCTACGAGCAGTACTTC CAWSRGDSYEQYF